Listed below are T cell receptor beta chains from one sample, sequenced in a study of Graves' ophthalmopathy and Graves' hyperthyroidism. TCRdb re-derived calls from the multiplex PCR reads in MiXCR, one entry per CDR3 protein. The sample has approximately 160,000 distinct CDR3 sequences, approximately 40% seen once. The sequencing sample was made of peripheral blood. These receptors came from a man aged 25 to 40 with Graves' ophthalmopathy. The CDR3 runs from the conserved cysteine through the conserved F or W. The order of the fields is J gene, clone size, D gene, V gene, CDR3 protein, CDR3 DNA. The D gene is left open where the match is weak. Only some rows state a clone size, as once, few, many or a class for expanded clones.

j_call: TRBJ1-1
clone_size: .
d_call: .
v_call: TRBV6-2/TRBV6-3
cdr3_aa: CAARFGIQNTEAFF
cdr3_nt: TGTGCCGCCCGTTTTGGAATTCAGAACACTGAAGCTTTCTTT

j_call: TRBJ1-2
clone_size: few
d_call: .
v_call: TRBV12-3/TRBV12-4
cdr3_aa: CASSDRYGYTF
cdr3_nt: TGTGCCAGCAGCGACCGGTATGGCTACACCTTC

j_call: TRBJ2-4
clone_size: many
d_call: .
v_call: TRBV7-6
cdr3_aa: CASSHRGRGTAKNIQYF
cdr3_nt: TGTGCCAGCAGCCATCGGGGAAGGGGGACAGCCAAAAACATTCAGTACTTC

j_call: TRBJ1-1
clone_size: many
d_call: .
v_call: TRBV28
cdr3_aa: CASSGLVNTEAFF
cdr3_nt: TGTGCCAGCAGCGGGCTCGTAAACACTGAAGCTTTCTTT

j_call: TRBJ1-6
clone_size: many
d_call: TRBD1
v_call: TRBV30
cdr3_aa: CAWETGTSDRDGSPLHF
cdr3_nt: TGTGCCTGGGAGACCGGTACCTCCGACAGGGACGGATCACCCCTCCACTTT

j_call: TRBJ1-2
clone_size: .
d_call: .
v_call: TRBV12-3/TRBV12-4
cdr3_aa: CASSFSSYGYTF
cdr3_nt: TGTGCCAGCAGTTTTTCGTCGTATGGCTACACCTTC

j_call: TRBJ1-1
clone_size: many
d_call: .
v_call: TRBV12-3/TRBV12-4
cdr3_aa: CASSLSAGNTEAFF
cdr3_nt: TGTGCCAGCAGTTTATCCGCGGGGAACACTGAAGCTTTCTTT

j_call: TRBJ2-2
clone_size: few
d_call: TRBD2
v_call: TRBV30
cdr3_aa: CAWIPRAGGLTGELFF
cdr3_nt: TGTGCCTGGATCCCAAGGGCGGGAGGCCTCACCGGGGAGCTGTTTTTT

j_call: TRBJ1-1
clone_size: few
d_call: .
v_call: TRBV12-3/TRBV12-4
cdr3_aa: CASSPQVGTEAFF
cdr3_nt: TGTGCCAGCAGCCCCCAGGTAGGCACTGAAGCTTTCTTT

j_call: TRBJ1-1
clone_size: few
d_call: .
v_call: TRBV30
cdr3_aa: CAWASGRTVGQVAFF
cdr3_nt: TGTGCCTGGGCCTCGGGCCGGACGGTGGGGCAGGTAGCTTTCTTT

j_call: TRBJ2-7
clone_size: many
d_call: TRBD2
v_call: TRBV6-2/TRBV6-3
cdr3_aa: CASSYSGRIYEQYF
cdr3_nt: TGTGCCAGCAGTTACTCCGGGAGGATCTACGAGCAATACTTC

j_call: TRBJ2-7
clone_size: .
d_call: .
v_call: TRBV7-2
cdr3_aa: CASSPPGPSSYEQYF
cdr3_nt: TGTGCCAGCAGCCCACCGGGACCCTCGAGCTACGAGCAGTACTTC